This TCR beta chain was recorded in a study of blood T cell repertoires in COVID-19 (dated by TCRdb to the early 2020s). Background for the entire study: Collaborator samples came from the United States, Italy and Spain and covered acute and convalescent phases of COVID-19. The prospective study material was composed of cDNA or gDNA derived from T cells, B-cell-depleted T cells, or PBMCs. Where available, HLA class I and class II types were taken from metadata supplied by the sample provider and were not determined by assay-based typing. Deeply sampled blood TCRbeta repertoires from subjects exposed to, actively infected with, or recovered from COVID-19 were included in the dataset. The samples were drawn from the first 160 participants of the ongoing ImmuneRACE study and from 1,254 subjects provided by 6 global collaborators. Nearly every sample came with metadata listing a de-identified subject ID, COVID-19 status, age in years and sex. The repertoires were released in a freely available public database meant as a resource for research on the immune response to SARS-CoV-2.

The immunoSEQ Assay, a bias-controlled multiplex PCR, was used to amplify TCRbeta CDR3 regions from genomic DNA. The study's own analysis went as follows. Within the assay, amplification of reference gene primers was used to estimate how many nucleated cells each sample contained. To quantify the absolute abundance of each unique TCRbeta CDR3 rearrangement, sequence reads were collapsed and filtered. For each sample, productive Simpson clonality was calculated by taking the square root of Simpson's diversity index across productive rearrangements. Drawn from immuneACCESS, this table holds only the in-frame rearrangements with V and J called that TCRdb kept. Clones are partly lost; checked studies trace under half to an unresolved V gene and leave the rest unexplained. V, J and clone size are those of that table, while D and trimming were read from the DNA. Here the sample has roughly 200,000 clones; 80% to 90% occur a single time. Approximately 4.9% of the sample rests with the top ten.

Results the study describes overall, beyond this receptor: How much clinical and demographic metadata was included differed by source and by participant, and the metadata was provided uncurated.

Enrolling through a virtual design, the prospective study's participants ranged in age from about 18 to 89 years and lived across approximately 25 United States geographic areas. Cohort assignment in the prospective study relied on participant-reported clinical history from a screening survey and a study questionnaire. A participant counted as exposed if, within 2 weeks of entering the study, that participant had been in contact with someone who had a PCR-confirmed or clinician-diagnosed COVID-19 case. In the prospective study, mobile phlebotomists collected whole blood, serum and a nasopharyngeal or oropharyngeal swab from each participant. Over a roughly 2-month period, participants in the prospective study had the option of providing additional blood draws and questionnaires. Before DNA extraction, blood samples from the prospective study were shipped at room temperature or frozen. Concerning this clone: Its antigen target is currently unknown. Base qualities are not recorded, but no much larger clone differs from it by a single base.

V is cut by 0 bases and J by 5 bases, and the space between the germline ends is 7 bases. The CDR3 runs 13 amino acids, cysteine and phenylalanine included. Of the read, only the CDR3 DNA is kept; its 39 bases are in frame from base 1. The germline V gene supplies CDR1 MNHEY and CDR2 SVGAGI. This clonotype was obtained from a woman between 45 and 60 years old who had been exposed to COVID-19. Sequencing was performed on PBMCs or T cells enriched from blood (not recorded which). The rearrangement combines TRBV6-5 with TRBJ1-1; no confident D gene assignment can be made. The CDR3 sequence is CASSYSEGTEAFF. The DNA reads as follows: TGTGCCAGCAGTTACTCCGAGGGAACTGAAGCTTTCTTT.